This TCR beta chain was retrieved from a study of Ad26.COV2.S vaccination and SARS-CoV-2 variants. The study, taken as a whole, reports: Placebo recipients and vaccine recipients were similar in non-spike TCR breadth.

Treatment reported: some 19 received Ad26.COV2.S at low or high dose, single or two shots; several received placebo; per-sample allocation not given. Samples analyzed were those drawn on day 63 after the first vaccine or placebo injection. Details on this clone: Its cognate antigen is unknown.

V was pared by 5 bases and J by 5 bases, with 12 bases between. Germline V lookup: CDR1 SGHTA, CDR2 FQGTGA. The CDR3 runs to 13 residues. Only in-frame clones appear in the TCRdb table, and some are missing; sequencing was by immunoSEQ multiplex PCR. Found here are about half a million clones, approximately 90% of them singletons; the top ten hold 1.7%. Material: peripheral blood, obtained in a trial of Ad26.COV2.S vaccine versus placebo. This receptor was obtained from a person between 18 and 60 years old who received the Ad26.COV2.S COVID-19 vaccine or a placebo. The genes are TRBV7-3 and TRBJ1-2; D gene uncertain. Written as DNA, the CDR3 is TGTGCCAGCAGCCCCTCGCGGTCGTATGGCTACACCTTC. Translation: CASSPSRSYGYTF.